These 14 T cell receptor beta chains came from one sample sequenced in a study of T cell responses to AZD1222 COVID-19 vaccine. Sequenced by immunoSEQ multiplex PCR; TCRdb stores in-frame clones only, minus some. The table records roughly 120,000 clones, about 93% of them present only once. The source was peripheral blood, collected 28 days after the second dose of the MenACWY control vaccine. These receptors were taken from an adult who received the MenACWY meningococcal vaccine as a control.

This clone was picked up many times. The J gene is TRBJ2-7, the V gene TRBV15; TRBD1 matches 11 bases. The germline V gene encodes CDR1 LNHNV and CDR2 YYDKDF (reference sequence). The junction had 2 bases not matched to a gene; V was cut back by 3 bases and J by 7 bases. The CDR3 has 13 amino acids. The CDR3 sequence is CATSSGTGGEQYF. CDR3 sequence (DNA): TGTGCCACCAGCAGCGGGACAGGGGGTGAGCAGTACTTC.

The chain combines TRBV28 with TRBJ1-3; the match to TRBD1 covers 7 bases. The V gene's germline CDR1 is MDHEN and CDR2 SYDVKM. Unmatched junction bases numbered 6, after V lost 7 bases and J lost 3 bases. CDR3 size: 14 residues. This chain's CDR3 is CASKKGALGNTIYF. The CDR3 DNA sequence: TGTGCCAGCAAGAAGGGGGCGCTTGGAAACACCATATATTTT. Full variable domain (rest looked up from reference TRBV28 and TRBJ1-3): DVKVTQSSRYLVKRTGEKVFLECVQDMDHENMFWYRQDPGLGLRLIYFSYDVKMKEKGDIPEGYSVSREKKERFSLILESASTNQTSMYLCASKKGALGNTIYFGEGSWLTVV.

This chain uses TRBV24-1 with TRBJ2-2, with 8 nucleotides matching TRBD1. This CDR3 is 18 amino acids long. Germline V CDR1 and CDR2: KGHDR, SFDVKD. V lost 3 bases, J lost 0 bases, and 8 bases stayed unmatched. The CDR3 reads CATSDRDRGKANTGELFF. CDR3 bases: TGTGCCACCAGTGATCGCGACAGGGGAAAAGCGAACACCGGGGAGCTGTTTTTT.

The CDR3 region is CASSLDALFVETQYF. In DNA, the CDR3 is TGTGCCAGCAGCTTAGATGCTCTGTTCGTGGAGACCCAGTACTTC. The gene calls are TRBV7-6 and TRBJ2-5, with no clear D. The CDR3 extends over 15 amino acids. Trimming took 1 base from V and 5 from J, leaving 14 bases between them. The V gene's germline CDR1 is SGHVS and CDR2 FNYEAQ.

V is TRBV11-2 and J is TRBJ1-1; D call uncertain. CDR1 and CDR2 (germline): SGHAT, FQNNGV. The CDR3 runs to 15 residues. Deletions cut 1 base from V and 4 bases from J, with 13 bases between. CDR3: CASSLGSRLSTEAFF. The CDR3 nucleotides are TGTGCCAGCAGCTTAGGGTCTAGGCTCTCCACTGAAGCTTTCTTT. The whole variable domain, remainder taken from reference TRBV11-2 and TRBJ1-1, is EAGVAQSPRYKIIEKRQSVAFWCNPISGHATLYWYQQILGQGPKLLIQFQNNGVVDDSQLPKDRFSAERLKGVDSTLKIQPAKLEDSAVYLCASSLGSRLSTEAFFGQGTRLTVV.

The chain joins TRBV3-1 (or the pseudogene TRBV3-2) to TRBJ1-1; D is unclear. The CDR3 runs 16 residues. Germline CDR1 and CDR2: LGHDT and YNNKEL (reference sequence). Deletions cut 4 bases from V and 0 bases from J, with 15 bases between. The CDR3 loop reads CASSRESQRVNTEAFF. The CDR3, as DNA: TGTGCCAGCAGCCGGGAGTCTCAACGGGTGAACACTGAAGCTTTCTTT.

The chain uses TRBV4-2 and TRBJ2-7, with 10 bases lining up with TRBD2. Germline-derived CDR1 and CDR2 are LGHNA and YNFKEQ. V lost 2 bases and J lost 2; bases outside the gene matches: 9. This CDR3 is 17 amino acids long. The CDR3 region has the DNA TGTGCCAGCAGCCAACACCACGGGACTAGCGACACCTACGAGCAGTACTTC. This translates into CASSQHHGTSDTYEQYF.

The rearrangement joins TRBV7-6 to TRBJ2-2; D is perhaps TRBD2 (6 bases). Germline-derived CDR1 and CDR2 are SGHVS and FNYEAQ. The CDR3 has 16 amino acids. Trimming removed 0 bases at V and 0 bases at J, with 8 bases between. This CDR3 reads CASSLATSTNTGELFF. CDR3 in DNA: TGTGCCAGCAGCTTAGCGACTAGTACGAACACCGGGGAGCTGTTTTTT.

V is TRBV15 and J is TRBJ1-4; 7 nucleotides agree with TRBD1. This CDR3 comprises 14 residues. CDR1 and CDR2 (germline): LNHNV, YYDKDF (reference sequence). J gave up 7 bases and V 7 bases, and 9 bases lay outside the gene matches. Here the CDR3 DNA reads TGTGCCACCACCGACACAGGGGTTGCTGAAAAACTGTTTTTT. It codes for CATTDTGVAEKLFF.

This chain links TRBV3-1 (or the pseudogene TRBV3-2) with TRBJ1-6; 10 bases line up with TRBD1. This CDR3 spans 16 amino acids. After removal of 5 bases from V and 9 bases from J, the junction contained 10 bases not matched to a gene. CDR1 and CDR2 from the germline V gene are LGHDT and YNNKEL (reference sequence). CDR3 protein: CASSFRDRGLTSPLHF. CDR3 coding DNA: TGTGCCAGCAGCTTCCGGGACAGGGGACTTACTTCACCCCTCCACTTT.

V and J are TRBV9 and TRBJ2-7; D possibly corresponds to TRBD2 (6 bases). Trimming left V 4 bases short and J 5 bases short, with 13 bases between. Germline lookup yields CDR1 SGDLS and CDR2 YYNGEE. The CDR3 sequence is 13 residues long. The CDR3 sequence is CASSPGLPHEQYF. As DNA, the CDR3 is TGTGCCAGCAGCCCGGGACTGCCCCACGAGCAGTACTTC.

The chain combines TRBV2 with TRBJ2-5, with 7 bases that match TRBD2. Germline CDR1 SNHLY, CDR2 FYNNEI. Trimming removed 0 bases from V and 5 bases from J; junction bases left unmatched: 6. CDR3 length: 15 amino acids. This chain's CDR3 is CASSEAGTMSETQYF. For the CDR3, the DNA is TGTGCCAGCAGTGAAGCAGGGACTATGTCGGAGACCCAGTACTTC.

This sequence joins TRBV7-9 and TRBJ2-1; 10 bases line up with TRBD2. This CDR3 is built from 17 residues. After removal of 6 bases from V and 2 bases from J, the junction contained 10 bases not matched to a gene. Germline CDR1 SEHNR, CDR2 FQNEAQ (reference sequence). CDR3 region: CASSSSSGGTPYNEQFF. The CDR3 region has the DNA TGTGCCAGCAGTTCCTCTAGCGGGGGAACCCCCTACAATGAGCAGTTCTTC.

The sample holds a few counts of this clone. The V gene is TRBV18, the J gene TRBJ2-5, with D possibly being TRBD2 (5 bases). Trimming left V 5 bases short and J 5 bases short, with 15 bases between. The CDR3 covers 14 residues. CDR1 is KGHSH, CDR2 LQKENI, per germline. The CDR3 here is CASSSLGLRETQYF. In DNA form, the CDR3 reads TGTGCCAGCTCATCACTAGGCTTACGTGAGACCCAGTACTTC.